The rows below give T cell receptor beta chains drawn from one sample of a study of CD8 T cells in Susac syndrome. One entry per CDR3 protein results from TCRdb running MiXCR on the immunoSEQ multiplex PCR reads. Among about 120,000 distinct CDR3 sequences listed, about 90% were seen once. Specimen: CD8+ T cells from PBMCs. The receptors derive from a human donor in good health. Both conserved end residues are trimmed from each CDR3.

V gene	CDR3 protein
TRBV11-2	ASSLGGSAF
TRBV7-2	ASSPFPGSQY
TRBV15	ATSRGGENTEAF
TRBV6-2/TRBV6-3	ASKWTDNYEQY
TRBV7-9	ASSLWTDNEQF
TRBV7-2	ASSSIDRTRATVTDTQY
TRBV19	ASSIVDMSLSGANVLT
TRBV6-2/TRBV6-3	ASKDRVFNEQF
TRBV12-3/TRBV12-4	ASSLGQRRSTEAF
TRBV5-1	ASTTSGSWENEQF
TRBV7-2	ASSPEFRGIYGYT
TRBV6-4	ASRERQQF
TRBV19	ASSATRFGNQPQH
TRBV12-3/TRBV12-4	ASGMGAGINQPQH
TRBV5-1	ASSSGGPSYNEQF
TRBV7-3	ASSLDRGVGTEAF
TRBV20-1	SATKDRGNTEAF
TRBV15	ATSIPEDRHTQY
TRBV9	ASSVAGTGTGELF
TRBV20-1	SARPRGGAEQF
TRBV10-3	AIRETVEGRETQY
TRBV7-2	ASSLALRAPYGYT
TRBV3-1	ASSALDLVAGLSNEQF
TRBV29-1	SVQISGQGSGEQY
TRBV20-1	SASNLAGFSYNEQF
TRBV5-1	ASSLGQIYYEQY
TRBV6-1	ASSESYFPR
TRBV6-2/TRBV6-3	ASSYRAPNTEAF
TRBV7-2	ASSPAGTRETQY
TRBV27	ASSSGDRDDTEAF
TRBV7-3	ASSLTSGLAGANVLT
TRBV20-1	SASAGQGARYGSTDTQY
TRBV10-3	AISASIRFDEQF
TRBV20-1	SARDASSDSSYEQY
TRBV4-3	ASSQDLAGGIEQY
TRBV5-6	ASSFEAF
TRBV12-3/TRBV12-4	ASSLAVGQPQH
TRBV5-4	ASSLEPDRGLSPLH
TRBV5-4	ASSGGGTQNYEQY
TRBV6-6	ASSYQGGGNQPQH
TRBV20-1	SARDSPGNLYGYT
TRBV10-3	AIMGQSYEQY
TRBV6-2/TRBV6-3	ASSLGHERAF
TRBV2	ASRRLGDRGGKLF
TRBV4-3	ASSRDRGNQPQH
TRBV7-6	ASSRAPSRASGNNEQF
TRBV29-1	SVEDLGRLYGYT
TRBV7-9	ASSLAGGTGAYEQY
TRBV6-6	ASSYSGTGPGGELF
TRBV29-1	SVGIDRGGYT
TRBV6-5	ASRFQGAQTEAF
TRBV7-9	ASSLGTGDYGYT
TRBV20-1	SAHRGLSADTQY
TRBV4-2	ASSQDRGAETQY
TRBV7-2	ASSPDRGTYNEQF
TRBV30	AWSPIRGPTEAF
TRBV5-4	ASSQTSGLTDTQY
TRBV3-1	ASSQGTYNEQF
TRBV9	ASSYRDRGHGYT
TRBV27	ASLKGLLNTGELF